A single sample gave rise to the 13 T cell receptor beta chains below, sequenced in a study of shared clonotypes between healthy human individuals. The data were produced by immunoSEQ multiplex PCR, yet TCRdb's version contains in-frame clones alone and is incomplete. The sample has roughly 2.5 million clones, around 90% seen once. Sequencing used naive CD4+ T cells sorted from blood. Subset here: CD45RA+ positively selected. These receptors were obtained from a man aged 18 to 29 in good health.

The chain uses TRBV18 and TRBJ2-2; D perhaps matches TRBD2 (6 bases). The V end was cut by 0 bases, the J end by 6 bases, with 11 bases between. The CDR3 has 15 residues. The V gene's germline CDR1 is KGHSH and CDR2 LQKENI. The CDR3 region has the DNA TGTGCCAGCTCACCACCTCCAGCGGGCTCCGGGGAGCTGTTTTTT. Amino acids: CASSPPPAGSGELFF.

CDR3 sequence reads: CASQGGGYSNQPQHF. CDR3 nucleotide sequence: TGTGCCAGTCAAGGGGGGGGCTATAGCAATCAGCCCCAGCATTTT. V gene TRBV28 combines with J gene TRBJ1-5; tentatively, D is TRBD1 (6 bases). Germline V gives CDR1 MDHEN, CDR2 SYDVKM. This CDR3 contains 15 residues. V lost 9 bases, J lost 0 bases, and 15 bases lay in between.

The chain has TRBV7-9 and TRBJ2-1; 13 nucleotides align to TRBD2. The CDR3 is 15 residues long. Losses at the gene ends were 8 bases for V and 9 bases for J; bases not matched to a gene: 10. From germline, CDR1 is SEHNR and CDR2 FQNEAQ (reference sequence). Here the CDR3 reads CASQQGTSGVSEQFF. In DNA form, the CDR3 reads TGTGCCAGCCAACAGGGGACTAGCGGGGTCTCTGAGCAGTTCTTC.

This chain connects TRBV4-1 to TRBJ2-3, with 7 bases lining up with TRBD1. The CDR3 totals 19 residues. After removal of 0 bases from V and 3 bases from J, the junction contained 15 bases not matched to a gene. Germline values: CDR1 MGHRA, CDR2 YSYEKL. This CDR3 is CASSQDLSGTGEITDTQYF. In DNA, the CDR3 is TGCGCCAGCAGCCAAGATCTGTCCGGAACAGGGGAGATTACAGATACGCAGTATTTT.

The V and J genes are TRBV10-2 and TRBJ2-7; 11 bases fit TRBD2. The CDR3 has 16 amino acids. The V segment lost 6 bases and the J segment 4 bases; nucleotides outside the gene matches: 11. In germline, CDR1 is WSHSY, CDR2 SAAADI. The CDR3 DNA follows: TGCGCCAGCAGGGGACCGGGTAGCGGGAGGGATTACGAGCAGTACTTC. Protein product: CASRGPGSGRDYEQYF.

The chain links TRBV5-1 to TRBJ1-2; D may be TRBD1 (5 bases). This CDR3 region has 14 residues. The germline V and J ends were trimmed by 6 bases and 6 bases, with 18 bases remaining between them. Germline V lookup: CDR1 SGHRS, CDR2 YFSETQ. CDR3 sequence reads: CASTEPGGADGYTF. CDR3 bases: TGCGCCAGCACCGAACCGGGAGGGGCGGATGGCTACACCTTC.

This clone appeared once. Distinct nucleotide sequences in the sample also encode this CDR3. This chain uses TRBV19 with TRBJ2-7; D remains unclear. The V and J ends lost 2 bases and 0 bases respectively, with 5 bases between them. CDR3 size: 13 residues. The V gene's germline CDR1 is LNHDA and CDR2 SQIVND (reference sequence). The CDR3: CASSIRDSYEQYF. In DNA form, the CDR3 reads TGTGCCAGTAGTATAAGGGACTCCTACGAGCAGTACTTC.

In the case of this clone: One end of the junction does not line up with germline, which may come from a read error. This CDR3 is also generated by other DNA sequences in the sample. The rearrangement joins TRBV11-2 to TRBJ2-2; D is unresolved. This CDR3 is 12 amino acids long. CDR1 is SGHAT, CDR2 FQNNGV, per germline. DNA of the CDR3: TGTGCCAGCAGCCTAGAGGTCGGGGAGCTGTTTTTT. Its translation: CASSLEVGELFF.

The rearrangement uses TRBV5-4 and TRBJ2-5; 11 bases agree with TRBD2. V trimming: 3 bases; J trimming: 1 base; junction bases outside the gene matches: 8. The germline CDR1 and CDR2 sequences are SGHNT and YYREEE (reference sequence). The CDR3 covers 17 residues. In DNA form, the CDR3 reads TGTGCCAGCAGCTCGGGGACTAGCGGAGCTAGCCAAGAGACCCAGTACTTC. Amino acid sequence: CASSSGTSGASQETQYF.

V usage is TRBV30 and J usage is TRBJ1-6, with D possibly TRBD1 on 5 matching bases. The CDR3 contains 14 residues. Trimming left V 3 bases short and J 9 bases short, with 15 bases between. Per the germline V gene, CDR1 is GTSNPN and CDR2 is SVGIG (reference sequence). The CDR3 DNA is TGTGCCTGGAGGGGGACCCCGGGGGGTTCACCCCTCCACTTT. It is translated as CAWRGTPGGSPLHF.

V and J are TRBV29-1 and TRBJ2-2; no clear D. Between the trimmed V and J ends, which lost 1 base and 8 bases, there was a span of 5 bases. This CDR3 has 11 amino acids. The germline CDR1 and CDR2 sequences are SQVTM and ANQGSEA. CDR3 protein: CSVEVKGELFF. CDR3 nucleotides: TGCAGCGTTGAAGTCAAGGGGGAGCTGTTTTTT.

The chain links TRBV7-2 to TRBJ1-6, with D possibly being TRBD1 (6 bases). Germline CDR1 and CDR2: SGHTA and FQGNSA. The V end lost 1 base, the J end lost 6 bases, and 10 bases lay between the germline ends. CDR3 length: 15 residues. This chain's CDR3 is CASSLDREGNSPLHF. CDR3 DNA: TGTGCCAGCAGCTTAGACAGGGAGGGTAATTCACCCCTCCACTTT.

CDR3 amino acids: CASKEGGKGGETQYF. CDR3 sequence (DNA): TGTGCCAGTAAGGAGGGCGGCAAGGGTGGAGAGACCCAGTACTTC. The chain combines TRBV19 with TRBJ2-5; D possibly corresponds to TRBD2 (6 bases). From germline, CDR1 is LNHDA and CDR2 SQIVND (reference sequence). The CDR3 covers 15 residues. Trimming took 7 bases from V and 4 from J, leaving 19 bases between them.